Each of the 8 T cell receptor beta chains below was sequenced from the same sample in a study of CD8 T cells in Susac syndrome. After extraction with the RNeasy kit, about 0.5 to 1 ug of the RNA was reverse transcribed using random hexamers. Each CDR3 protein gets one entry after TCRdb re-called the immunoSEQ multiplex PCR reads with MiXCR. The profile shows some 260,000 distinct CDR3 sequences, about 85% of them singletons. The sequencing input was CD8+ T cells from PBMCs. These receptors were collected from a human donor with multiple sclerosis.

The chain couples TRBV9 to TRBJ1-1; D is undetermined. This CDR3 has 12 amino acids. Germline CDR1 SGDLS, CDR2 YYNGEE. V lost 4 bases, J lost 11 bases, and 15 bases lay in between. CDR3 sequence (DNA): TGTGCCAGCAGCCCAAGGGTGGGCCGGGCTTTCTTT. Encoded protein: CASSPRVGRAFF.

V is TRBV6-5 and J is TRBJ1-2; possibly TRBD1 for D (6 bases). V shed 7 bases and J shed 6 bases, with 12 bases lying between them. This CDR3 comprises 12 residues. The germline gives CDR1 MNHEY, CDR2 SVGAGI. This CDR3 is CASKGGYDGYTF. CDR3 sequence (DNA): TGTGCCAGCAAAGGGGGGTACGATGGCTACACCTTC.

The chain has TRBV29-1 and TRBJ2-7, with a possible D match to TRBD2 (6 bases). Trimming took 6 bases from V and 5 from J, leaving 20 bases between them. Germline V CDR1 and CDR2: SQVTM, ANQGSEA. This CDR3 is 14 amino acids long. The CDR3 nucleotides read TGCAGCGTCCAGGTGTTCGGGAGAAGAAACGAGCAGTACTTC. Protein sequence: CSVQVFGRRNEQYF.

This clonotype came up once. V gene TRBV10-2 combines with J gene TRBJ2-5; D gene unclear. Germline values: CDR1 WSHSY, CDR2 SAAADI. The CDR3 sequence is 14 residues long. With 4 bases removed from V and 3 bases from J, the gap between germline ends came to 12 bases. Here the CDR3 reads CASSVRRLEETQYF. As DNA, the CDR3 is TGCGCCAGCAGTGTTCGGCGGCTGGAAGAGACCCAGTACTTC.

This clonotype turned up a few times. V is TRBV27 and J is TRBJ2-7, with D maybe TRBD2 (6 bases). The V and J ends lost 7 bases and 0 bases respectively, with 10 bases between them. CDR1 MNHEY and CDR2 SMNVEV come from the germline V gene (reference sequence). The CDR3 extends over 13 amino acids. CDR3 nucleotides: TGTGCCAGCACTGGGGGGAGCTCCTACGAGCAGTACTTC. Translated: CASTGGSSYEQYF.

This clonotype was picked up one time. The chain links TRBV2 to TRBJ1-4, with D tentatively TRBD1 (6 bases). V was cut by 7 bases and J by 7 bases, with 19 bases left in between. CDR3 length: 15 residues. Germline V lookup: CDR1 SNHLY, CDR2 FYNNEI. The CDR3: CASTPMDRLGEKLFF. The CDR3 region has the DNA TGTGCCAGCACCCCCATGGACAGATTGGGTGAAAAACTGTTTTTT.

This chain connects TRBV2 to TRBJ2-7; no clear D gene. Trimming took 7 bases from V and 0 from J, leaving 7 bases between them. The CDR3 is made up of 12 amino acids. Per the germline V gene, CDR1 is SNHLY and CDR2 is FYNNEI. This CDR3 reads CASTKSSYEQYF. CDR3 nucleotides: TGTGCCAGCACCAAAAGCTCCTACGAGCAGTACTTC.

V is TRBV20-1 and J is TRBJ2-3; no definite D call. Trimming took 5 bases from V and 8 from J, leaving 14 bases between them. This CDR3 contains 12 residues. Germline V gene lookup returns CDR1 DFQATT and CDR2 SNEGSKA (reference sequence). CDR3: CSALDQRLTQYF. The CDR3 DNA is TGCAGTGCTCTTGACCAACGCCTTACGCAGTATTTT.